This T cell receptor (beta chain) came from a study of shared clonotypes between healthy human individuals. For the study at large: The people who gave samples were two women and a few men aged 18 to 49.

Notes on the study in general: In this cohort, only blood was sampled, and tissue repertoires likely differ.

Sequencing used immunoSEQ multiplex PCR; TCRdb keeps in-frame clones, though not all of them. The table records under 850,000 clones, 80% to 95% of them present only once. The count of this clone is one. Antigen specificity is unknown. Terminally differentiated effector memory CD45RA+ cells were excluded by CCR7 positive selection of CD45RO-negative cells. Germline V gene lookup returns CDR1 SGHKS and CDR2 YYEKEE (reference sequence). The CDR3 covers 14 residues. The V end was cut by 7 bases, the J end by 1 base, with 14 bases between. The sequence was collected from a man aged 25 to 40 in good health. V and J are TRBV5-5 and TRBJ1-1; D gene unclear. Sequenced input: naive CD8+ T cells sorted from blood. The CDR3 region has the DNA TGTGCCAGCTGCCCCGGGGAGACGAACACTGAAGCTTTCTTT. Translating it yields CASCPGETNTEAFF.